Below are 8 T cell receptor beta chains sequenced from a single sample in a study of OX40 agonist ivuxolimab in advanced cancers. Generated by immunoSEQ multiplex PCR, the TCRdb table keeps only in-frame clones and is missing some. The sample consists of around 44,000 clones, around nine tenths of them appearing once. Sequencing was performed on CD4+ or CD8+ T cells sorted from blood, taken in a trial of the OX40 agonist ivuxolimab. The receptors were gathered from an adult with an advanced solid tumor such as melanoma, head and neck, liver or kidney cancer.

J is TRBJ2-5 and V is TRBV14, with 8 nucleotides matching TRBD2. Trimming took 0 bases from V and 7 from J; bases not matched to a gene: 7. The CDR3 has 15 amino acids. Looked up from germline, CDR1 is SGHDN and CDR2 is FVKESK. The CDR3 DNA is TGTGCCAGCAGCCAAGATTGGCGAGCGGGGGCGACCCAGTACTTC. Translating gives CASSQDWRAGATQYF.

The genes are TRBV7-9 and TRBJ2-1; D not resolved. Trimming took off 3 bases at V and 5 bases at J, with 5 bases between the two ends. This CDR3 is built from 12 residues. The germline V gene has CDR1 SEHNR and CDR2 FQNEAQ (reference sequence). The CDR3 DNA sequence: TGTGCCAGCAGCTTCGGACACAATGAGCAGTTCTTC. It specifies CASSFGHNEQFF.

This clone was counted once. The CDR3 loop reads CASSQDSETQYF. The DNA of the CDR3 is TGTGCCAGCAGCCAAGATTCAGAGACCCAGTACTTC. The rearrangement uses TRBV4-2 and TRBJ2-5; D not resolved. The V gene lost 0 bases and the J gene lost 4 bases, with 3 bases spanning the gap. Germline CDR1 LGHNA, CDR2 YNFKEQ. The length of the CDR3 is 12 residues.

The chain couples TRBV7-9 to TRBJ2-1, with 7 bases fitting TRBD1. Germline CDR1 SEHNR, CDR2 FQNEAQ (reference sequence). This CDR3 comprises 15 residues. Losses at the gene ends were 6 bases for V and 0 bases for J; bases not matched to a gene: 5. CDR3: CASRPGQNSYNEQFF. The CDR3 DNA sequence: TGTGCCAGCAGACCGGGACAGAACTCCTACAATGAGCAGTTCTTC.

CDR3: CARGPGTGEDTQYF. The CDR3 nucleotides are TGTGCCAGAGGCCCCGGGACAGGGGAAGATACGCAGTATTTT. The chain joins TRBV5-3 to TRBJ2-3; 10 bases are a match to TRBD1. TRBV5-3 belongs to the ORF category, with a function that is uncertain. With 7 bases clipped from V and 5 bases from J, the junction kept 7 bases outside the gene matches. The CDR3 contains 14 residues.

The V gene is TRBV28, the J gene TRBJ1-4; D uncertain. Germline-derived CDR1 and CDR2 are MDHEN and SYDVKM. Trimming left V 6 bases short and J 8 bases short, with 10 bases between. The CDR3 totals 12 residues. Here the CDR3 reads CASRDPGEKLFF. For the CDR3, the DNA is TGTGCCAGCAGGGACCCGGGAGAAAAACTGTTTTTT.

The rearrangement joins TRBV15 to TRBJ2-3; a possible D gene is TRBD2 (6 bases). The CDR3 runs 16 residues. Germline CDR1 reads LNHNV; CDR2 reads YYDKDF (reference sequence). Trimming cost V 4 bases and J 2 bases, with 16 bases left between them. CDR3 sequence (DNA): TGTGCCACCAGCATTGTGGGACTCTTAAACACAGATACGCAGTATTTT. Protein product: CATSIVGLLNTDTQYF.

The V call is TRBV6-4, the J call TRBJ2-1; tentative D call: TRBD1 (6 bases). The germline V gene has CDR1 MRHNA and CDR2 SNTAGT. The CDR3 loop spans 12 amino acids. Trimming stripped 6 bases from V and 5 bases from J, with 8 bases between. Here the CDR3 DNA reads TGTGCCAGCAGGGACAGTAACAATGAGCAGTTCTTC. Its translation is CASRDSNNEQFF.